This TCR beta chain was sequenced in a study of blood T cell repertoires in COVID-19 (TCRdb year 2020). Turning to the overall study: Samples covering the acute and convalescent phases of COVID-19 were provided by collaborators in the United States, Italy and Spain. The material from the prospective study consisted of cDNA or gDNA derived from T cells, B-cell-depleted T cells, or PBMCs. The dataset comprised deeply sampled blood TCRbeta repertoires from subjects exposed to, actively infected with, or recovered from COVID-19. The repertoires were released in a freely available public database intended as a resource for research on the immune response to SARS-CoV-2. The samples were drawn from two sources: the first 160 participants of the ongoing ImmuneRACE study, and 950 to 1,500 subjects contributed by 6 global collaborators. Sample metadata almost always included a de-identified subject ID, COVID-19 status, age in years and sex. Where available, HLA class I and class II types were obtained from metadata supplied by the sample provider rather than from assay-based typing.

With respect to this clone: Its binding antigen is unknown. Nothing much larger sits one base from this clone, and base qualities are not available.

The collaborating institutions used their own protocols to collect whole blood in K2EDTA tubes. For TCRbeta analysis, collaborator samples were shipped as frozen whole blood, as isolated PBMCs, or as DNA extracted from either sample type. What the research found in general, with its limitations: The quantity of clinical and demographic metadata differed by source and by participant and was supplied without curation.

TCRbeta CDR3 regions were amplified from genomic DNA using the immunoSEQ Assay, a bias-controlled multiplex PCR. Turning to the authors' computational methods: The number of nucleated cells in each sample was estimated from the amplification of reference gene primers within the assay. To quantify the absolute abundance of each unique TCRbeta CDR3 rearrangement, sequence reads were collapsed and filtered. Productive Simpson clonality was computed per sample as the square root of Simpson's diversity index over productive rearrangements. Imported from immuneACCESS, the table was reduced by TCRdb to in-frame sequences with V and J called. These copies leave out some clones; in studies compared against another copy, an unresolved V gene accounts for under half, and the cause of the remainder is not known. V and J calls and clone size follow that table, whereas D and trimming were derived from the DNA. For this sample the table gives 60,000 to 75,000 clones, of which 86% were detected only once. 1.5% to 2.5% of the sample goes to the ten largest clones.

V is trimmed back by 8 bases and J by 0 bases, and the junction contains 11 bases that no gene match accounts for. Inclusive of the bounding cysteine and phenylalanine, the CDR3 is 17 residues long. Only the CDR3 part of the read is kept: 51 bases, read in frame from the first base. CDR1 SGHRS and CDR2 YFSETQ are derived from the germline V gene. The TCR originated in a man aged 30 to 45 with acute or convalescent COVID-19. Input material: peripheral blood. Here the chain combines TRBV5-1 and TRBJ2-6, with TRBD2 matching 7 junction bases. The sequence in DNA is TGCGCCAGTACACCCGTGGGGAGGGCCTCTGGGGCCAACGTCCTGACTTTC. It is translated as CASTPVGRASGANVLTF. Joined to the reference TRBV5-1 and TRBJ2-6 proteins, this CDR3 gives the full variable domain: KAGVTQTPRYLIKTRGQQVTLSCSPISGHRSVSWYQQTPGQGLQFLFEYFSETQRNKGNFPGRFSGRQFSNSRSEMNVSTLELGDSALYLCASTPVGRASGANVLTFGAGSRLTVL.